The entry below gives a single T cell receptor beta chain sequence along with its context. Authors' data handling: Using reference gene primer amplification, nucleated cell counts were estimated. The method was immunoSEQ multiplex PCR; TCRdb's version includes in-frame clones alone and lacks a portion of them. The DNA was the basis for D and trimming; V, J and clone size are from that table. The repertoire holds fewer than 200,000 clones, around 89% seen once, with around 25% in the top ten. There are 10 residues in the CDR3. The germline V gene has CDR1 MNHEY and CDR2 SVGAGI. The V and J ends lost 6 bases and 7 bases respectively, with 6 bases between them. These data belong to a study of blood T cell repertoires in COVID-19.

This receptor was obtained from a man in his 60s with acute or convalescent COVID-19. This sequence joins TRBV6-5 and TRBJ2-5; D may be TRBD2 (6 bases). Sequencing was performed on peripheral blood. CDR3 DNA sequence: TGTGCCAGCAGAGCGGGGACCCAGTACTTC. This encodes CASRAGTQYF.